Below, 25 T cell receptor beta chains from the same sample are listed, as sequenced in a study of cytomegalovirus exposure and HLA in healthy donors. Primers: 60 Vbeta forward and 13 Jbeta reverse. The repertoire was sequenced with immunoSEQ multiplex PCR; TCRdb's copy has only in-frame clones and lacks some. Among some 150,000 clones listed, about four fifths were seen once. Sequenced material: PBMCs. Receptors were obtained from a man aged 25-40 years in good health and CMV-seropositive.

V and J are TRBV28 and TRBJ2-4, with D maybe TRBD2 (7 bases). Germline-derived CDR1 and CDR2 are MDHEN and SYDVKM. V shed 5 bases and J shed 7 bases, with 15 bases lying between them. The CDR3 sequence is 14 residues long. The CDR3 DNA sequence: TGTGCCAGCAGTGGGGGGGGCCTTGGGAACATTCAGTACTTC. Translating it yields CASSGGGLGNIQYF.

The chain carries TRBV7-9 and TRBJ2-3, with 11 bases aligning to TRBD2. There are 18 residues in the CDR3. CDR1 is SEHNR and CDR2 is FQNEAQ in the germline V gene (reference sequence). The trim removed 4 bases at V and 0 bases at J, leaving 9 bases unmatched. The CDR3 loop reads CASSSRGLAGGSTDTQYF. Written as DNA, the CDR3 is TGTGCCAGCAGCTCCAGAGGGTTAGCGGGAGGGAGCACAGATACGCAGTATTTT.

The rearrangement uses TRBV7-2 and TRBJ2-2; D is perhaps TRBD2 (7 bases). This CDR3 region has 15 residues. In germline, CDR1 is SGHTA, CDR2 FQGNSA. Deletions cut 11 bases from V and 6 bases from J, with 22 bases between. The CDR3 spells CAPISGEGPAGELFF. CDR3 coding DNA: TGTGCCCCCATTTCAGGGGAGGGCCCAGCCGGGGAGCTGTTTTTT.

The chain employs TRBV2 and TRBJ2-5; D remains unclear. This CDR3 has 12 residues. From germline, CDR1 is SNHLY and CDR2 FYNNEI. Trimming took off 1 base at V and 9 bases at J, with 9 bases between the two ends. In nucleotides, the CDR3 is TGTGCCAGCAGTGAAGGTAGCCGGGCCCAGTACTTC. Translated: CASSEGSRAQYF.

This clone was detected once. The V and J genes are TRBV7-9 and TRBJ1-1, with a weak D call TRBD1 (6 bases). V was clipped by 6 bases and J by 9 bases, with 11 bases between them. This CDR3 region has 11 residues. Germline CDR1 SEHNR, CDR2 FQNEAQ (reference sequence). This CDR3 reads CASSSQGKAFF. The CDR3 bases are TGTGCCAGCAGTTCTCAGGGGAAAGCTTTCTTT.

The chain recombines TRBV12-5 with TRBJ1-4, with D unclear. Germline V lookup: CDR1 LGHNT, CDR2 FRNRAP. The V end lost 2 bases, the J end lost 8 bases, and 9 bases lay between the germline ends. CDR3 length: 13 residues. The CDR3 coding sequence is TGTGCTAGTGGTTTGCTCACAGTCGAAAAACTGTTTTTT. This codes for CASGLLTVEKLFF.

This chain connects TRBV7-2 to TRBJ2-5; 13 nucleotides agree with TRBD2. The germline V gene has CDR1 SGHTA and CDR2 FQGNSA. Losses at the gene ends were 5 bases for V and 5 bases for J; bases not matched to a gene: 11. This CDR3 is 17 amino acids long. CDR3 DNA: TGTGCCAGCAGCCCTTCGAGACTAGCGGGGGGCAGGGAGACCCAGTACTTC. Its protein is CASSPSRLAGGRETQYF.

The rearrangement joins TRBV5-6 to TRBJ1-2, with a weak D call TRBD1 (5 bases). The CDR3 consists of 15 residues. Trimming removed 5 bases at V and 7 bases at J, with 21 bases between. The germline gives CDR1 SGHDT, CDR2 YYEEEE. The CDR3, as DNA: TGTGCCAGCAGGGGGCGTCTCCTCAGTCCGTTTGGCTACACCTTC. Amino acids: CASRGRLLSPFGYTF.

The genes are TRBV10-3 and TRBJ2-3, with 11 bases identical to TRBD2. Germline lookup yields CDR1 ENHRY and CDR2 SYGVKD. CDR3 length: 18 residues. Unmatched junction bases numbered 11, after V lost 6 bases and J lost 0 bases. The CDR3 loop is CAISQRLAGRPSTDTQYF. CDR3 DNA sequence: TGTGCCATCAGCCAGAGACTAGCGGGGCGACCTAGCACAGATACGCAGTATTTT.

This clone was observed a handful of times. The chain joins TRBV18 to TRBJ1-2, with D possibly matching TRBD1 (6 bases). This CDR3 is built from 15 residues. Germline V lookup: CDR1 KGHSH, CDR2 LQKENI. Trimming shortened V by 3 bases and J by 4 bases, and 15 bases separated the two germline ends. The CDR3, as DNA: TGTGCCAGCTCACCCCAGGAGGGGGGGACCTATGGCTACACCTTC. It yields the protein CASSPQEGGTYGYTF.

This clone appeared once. This same CDR3 is encoded by further DNA sequences in the sample. The V and J genes are TRBV15 and TRBJ2-5; D is possibly TRBD2 (6 bases). Germline V gene lookup returns CDR1 LNHNV and CDR2 YYDKDF (reference sequence). This CDR3 has 14 amino acids. The V and J ends lost 0 bases and 5 bases respectively, with 10 bases between them. The CDR3: CATSRDQGRETQYF. The CDR3 region has the DNA TGTGCCACCAGCAGAGATCAAGGGAGGGAGACCCAGTACTTC.

This chain uses TRBV5-1 with TRBJ2-6, with 11 positions matching TRBD1. From germline, CDR1 is SGHRS and CDR2 YFSETQ. The CDR3 extends over 17 amino acids. Unmatched junction bases numbered 5, after V lost 6 bases and J lost 0 bases. CDR3 loop: CASNPDRGLSGANVLTF. The CDR3 DNA reads as TGCGCCAGCAACCCGGACAGGGGGCTCTCTGGGGCCAACGTCCTGACTTTC.

The chain recombines TRBV7-9 with TRBJ1-2, with no clear D. The V and J ends lost 9 bases and 0 bases respectively, with 11 bases between them. Germline V gene data show CDR1 as SEHNR and CDR2 as FQNEAQ (reference sequence). This CDR3 region has 13 residues. CDR3 nucleotide sequence: TGTGCCAGTAGCGATCACACTAACTATGGCTACACCTTC. It codes for CASSDHTNYGYTF.

The chain joins TRBV7-2 to TRBJ1-2, with D maybe TRBD1 (6 bases). The germline CDR1 and CDR2 sequences are SGHTA and FQGNSA. Deletions cut 5 bases from V and 7 bases from J, with 11 bases between. The CDR3 runs 12 residues. This CDR3 is CASSPRQVGYTF. In DNA form, the CDR3 reads TGTGCCAGCAGCCCCAGACAGGTTGGCTACACCTTC.

The genes are TRBV5-1 and TRBJ1-3; 9 bases line up with TRBD1. This CDR3 has 16 residues. Germline trimming cut 3 bases from V and 0 bases from J; bases unmatched to any gene: 4. The V gene's germline CDR1 is SGHRS and CDR2 YFSETQ. The CDR3 reads CASSSGTGHSGNTIYF. CDR3 nucleotides: TGCGCCAGCAGCTCCGGGACAGGGCACTCTGGAAACACCATATATTTT.

The chain is built from TRBV5-1 and TRBJ2-5; TRBD2 aligns across 8 bases. The germline V gene has CDR1 SGHRS and CDR2 YFSETQ. The CDR3 loop spans 14 amino acids. V shed 6 bases, J shed 3 bases, and the junction held 7 bases outside the gene matches. The DNA for the CDR3 is TGCGCCAGCACCCGGGGGGGGCGAGAAGAGACCCAGTACTTC. It yields the protein CASTRGGREETQYF.

In DNA form, the CDR3 reads TGTGCCAGCAGCGTAGTGGCCGAGGCTAACTATGGCTACACCTTC. Protein sequence: CASSVVAEANYGYTF. J is TRBJ1-2 and V is TRBV9; the D is unclear. V was shortened by 0 bases and J by 0 bases, with 9 bases between the two germline ends. Germline V CDR1 and CDR2: SGDLS, YYNGEE. The CDR3 length is 15 residues.

CDR3 coding DNA: TGTGCCAGTAATCCGGGAGGCACTGAAGCTTTCTTT. Translated: CASNPGGTEAFF. The chain is built from TRBV19 and TRBJ1-1, with D unclear. The CDR3 totals 12 residues. Looked up from germline, CDR1 is LNHDA and CDR2 is SQIVND (reference sequence). V was clipped by 7 bases and J by 4 bases, with 10 bases between them.

The chain has TRBV5-4 and TRBJ2-5; 11 bases line up with TRBD2. CDR3 length: 15 amino acids. Germline loops: CDR1 SGHNT, CDR2 YYREEE (reference sequence). With V trimmed by 4 bases and J by 5 bases, 7 bases remained unmatched. The CDR3, as DNA: TGTGCCAGCAGCGATAGCGGGGGGGCCGGGGAGACCCAGTACTTC. Protein sequence: CASSDSGGAGETQYF.

CDR3: CASSTTGAGELFF. As DNA, the CDR3 is TGTGCCAGCAGCACTACTGGCGCCGGGGAGCTGTTTTTT. The V and J genes are TRBV6-1 and TRBJ2-2; D unclear. Germline CDR1 is MNHNS and CDR2 is SASEGT. V dropped 6 bases and J dropped 6 bases, with 11 bases sitting between them. The CDR3 spans 13 residues.

This clone was seen a few times. V gene TRBV2 combines with J gene TRBJ2-3; D is possibly TRBD1 (8 bases). The CDR3 is 16 residues long. CDR1 and CDR2 (germline): SNHLY, FYNNEI. The V end lost 5 bases, the J end lost 2 bases, and 17 bases lay between the germline ends. The CDR3 DNA is TGTGCCAGCAGTTCCACAGGGGGGGCCTCCACAGATACGCAGTATTTT. Translated, it gives CASSSTGGASTDTQYF. The variable domain in full, with the rest retrieved from reference TRBV2 and TRBJ2-3, is EPEVTQTPSHQVTQMGQEVILRCVPISNHLYFYWYRQILGQKVEFLVSFYNNEISEKSEIFDDQFSVERPDGSNFTLKIRSTKLEDSAMYFCASSSTGGASTDTQYFGPGTRLTVL.

This clone was seen only a few times. The chain employs TRBV10-1 and TRBJ1-1, with a tentative D call TRBD1 (5 bases). The CDR3 loop spans 15 amino acids. Per the germline V gene, CDR1 is WNHNN and CDR2 is SYGVQD (reference sequence). V was trimmed by 7 bases and J by 6 bases, leaving 21 bases between them. CDR3 nucleotide sequence: TGCGCCAGCACCATATCCCCCTGGGGGGGGGCTGAAGCTTTCTTT. Residues: CASTISPWGGAEAFF.

The rearrangement links TRBV10-2 to TRBJ2-2; 11 bases match TRBD2. Germline values: CDR1 WSHSY, CDR2 SAAADI. V shed 4 bases, J shed 5 bases, and the junction held 6 bases outside the gene matches. The CDR3 length is 16 residues. CDR3 DNA: TGCGCCAGCAGTGGACTAGCGGGGTTCCTTACCGGGGAGCTGTTTTTT. Translation: CASSGLAGFLTGELFF.

The rearrangement links TRBV29-1 to TRBJ2-3; TRBD2 matches 8 bases. Germline CDR1 is SQVTM and CDR2 is ANQGSEA. The CDR3 spans 15 residues. Trimming at V came to 4 bases and at J to 6 bases, leaving 12 bases not matched to a gene. The CDR3 region has the DNA TGCAGCGTTGCTATCGGACTAGCACTAACGGATACGCAGTATTTT. This gives the protein CSVAIGLALTDTQYF.

CDR3 nucleotide sequence: TGTGCCAGCAGCGTAGAGGGCAGGATGGGGGGAGATACGCAGTATTTT. This codes for CASSVEGRMGGDTQYF. The chain has TRBV9 and TRBJ2-3; the D gene is possibly TRBD2 (6 bases). The V end was cut by 0 bases, the J end by 5 bases, with 16 bases between. CDR1 is SGDLS and CDR2 is YYNGEE in the germline V gene. The CDR3 is 16 residues long.